This TCR beta chain was recorded in a study of human T cells and chemical hapten exposure (dated by TCRdb to the early 2020s). In the study overall: For sensitization, 2% DPC in acetone was applied to a roughly 2 cm by roughly 2 cm area of upper inner arm skin. Patients additionally received weekly therapeutic DPC doses to the scalp throughout the roughly 25-week study period. Patch tests used Finn chambers with 0.01% DPC on the upper back, scored after 6 days by International Contact Dermatitis Research Group standards. Most of the patients in the cohort were female, and the cohort covered alopecia areata with under or over 50% scalp involvement, alopecia totalis and alopecia universalis. Libraries were pooled for sequencing, and per-sample TCR yields varied mainly because of small differences in library volumes within the pool. The study tracked peripheral blood TCR repertoire changes in vivo during primary and secondary sensitization to the hapten diphenylcyclopropenone (DPC) in alopecia patients. Blood was sampled from patients pre-sensitization (week 0) and at 2, 6 and about 24 weeks after DPC sensitization. About 28 alopecia patients gave blood for TCR sequencing at one to four time points (pre-sensitization, 2, 6 and 24 weeks). General study outcomes and caveats: The number of PT1 expanded TCRs positively correlated with patch test score, significant at thresholds 8, 16 and 32 but not 4. Compared with pre-sensitization or healthy control sets, expanded TCRs formed significantly more large CDR3 similarity clusters, which is consistent with antigen-driven responses. All patients had alopecia, a presumed autoimmune disease, so their immune response might differ from that of healthy individuals. The number of TCRs above 1 in 1000 frequency did not change with DPC sensitization; there was no evidence of global repertoire structure alterations. After repeated subsampling, changes were observed in the strength of the expansion versus patch-test correlation and in the threshold at which the correlation became significant.

On this clonotype itself: It lacks a known antigen. No quality values exist for individual bases; no much larger clone is one base distant.

Taken from the germline V gene (reference sequence), the CDR1 and CDR2 loops are DFQATT and SNEGSKA. The V end gives up 3 bases and the J end 8 bases, leaving 6 bases in the junction not matched to a gene. The CDR3, from cysteine to phenylalanine, totals 12 residues. Only the CDR3 DNA stays, 36 bases, in frame from base 1. Libraries were prepared through RACE. Sequencing was performed on a NextSeq 500. During library preparation, unique molecular identifiers were attached to individual cDNA molecules so that TCRs could be counted quantitatively and reproducibly. Both TCR alpha and TCR beta chains were sequenced from each blood RNA sample. In the paper's pipeline: Samples had a median of roughly 100,000 TCRs, with a range from roughly 20,000 to 690,600. V, J and CDR3 annotation of the TCR reads was carried out using the Decombinator software suite. To make PS versus PT1 abundance plots, every sample was subsampled to the same number of TCRs (28,000). Expanded TCRs were defined as absent before sensitization and observed at least eight times at the 2-week time point. Starting from the raw public reads, TCRdb applied fastp trimming at Q25, assembled clones with MiXCR and retained in-frame beta chains. Each record represents a unique CDR3 protein, reported with the most common genes and DNA among its rows. The V and J calls reflect TCRdb's pipeline rather than the authors' work. Recorded for this sample are under 100,000 distinct CDR3 sequences; about a tenth of them occurred a single time. Together, the top ten hold approximately 3.7% of the sample.

The time point tag for this specimen amounts to: patch test 3, about 24 weeks after DPC sensitization. The label giving this sample's treatment or condition can be read as: therapeutic diphenylcyclopropenone sensitization with weekly scalp DPC. At each patch-test visit, blood was drawn before the patch test was applied. Patients were considered eligible if aged 18 to 70, diagnosed with alopecia and deemed suitable for DPC therapy, and patients were excluded if pregnant. Unfractionated whole blood was collected in Tempus Blood RNA tubes, and total RNA was extracted from that blood. This TCR was recovered from a woman between 50 and 59 years old with alopecia areata. Some clones in this sample may be carry-over from other donors' samples. This sample comprised whole blood, obtained in connection with sensitization to the hapten diphenylcyclopropenone (DPC). Recombination linked TRBV20-1 to TRBJ2-7; 8 bases in the middle match TRBD2. This receptor has the CDR3 CSAREGLVQQYF. The sequenced DNA is TGCAGTGCTAGGGAGGGACTAGTGCAGCAGTACTTC.